This T cell receptor (beta chain) was captured by sequencing in a study of regulatory T cells in long-lasting Graves disease. Trimming took 1 base from V and 4 from J, leaving 10 bases between them. Germline V lookup: CDR1 SGHVS, CDR2 FNYEAQ. The CDR3 has 14 residues. Only a few counts were recorded for this clonotype. Its specificity is not known. General study points: It was in persistent disease that TRBV28, TRBJ1-2 and TRBJ2-5 were favored. Sampling was limited to peripheral blood rather than thyroid tissue.

TCR beta libraries were built with iRepertoire HTBI primers and Arm-PCR of CDR3 regions. TCRdb fed the multiplex PCR reads into MiXCR, producing one record per CDR3 protein. This sample has about 620,000 distinct CDR3 sequences, with roughly 15% found just once. Sample time point: newly diagnosed GD, antithyroid drugs for less than 3 months. Isolated PBMC RNA provided the starting material for the TCR library. These data were also reused for a study on T cells in Graves' hyperthyroidism and ophthalmopathy. In that study: Ophthalmopathy and stable hyperthyroidism were separated by a 13 V-J model.

The chain carries TRBV7-6 and TRBJ1-2; D is unresolved. This clonotype was obtained from a woman aged 25 to 45 with Graves disease. The sequencing used peripheral blood mononuclear cells (PBMCs), collected at new diagnosis, from a patient treated with antithyroid drugs. The CDR3 reads CASSLDGTSYGYTF. Written as DNA, the CDR3 is TGTGCCAGCAGCTTAGACGGCACATCCTATGGCTACACCTTC.